Shown below are 14 T cell receptor beta chains from a single sample sequenced in a study of early T cells in non-severe SARS-CoV-2 infection. TCRdb re-called the 5' RACE reads with MiXCR, one entry per CDR3 protein. Of 25,000 to 35,000 distinct CDR3 sequences listed, 3% to 5% are singletons. Sequenced sample: whole blood. These receptors came from an adult who was a healthcare worker with PCR-confirmed SARS-CoV-2 infection or an uninfected control (not recorded which).

This clonotype was counted at least ten times. This chain uses TRBV7-2 with TRBJ1-5; D perhaps matches TRBD1 (6 bases). The CDR3 sequence is 15 residues long. Germline V gene lookup returns CDR1 SGHTA and CDR2 FQGNSA. Trimming removed 1 base at V and 3 bases at J, with 10 bases between. The CDR3 bases are TGTGCCAGCAGCTTAGTGGGACACCACAATCAGCCCCAGCATTTT. It is translated as CASSLVGHHNQPQHF.

This clonotype appeared once. The chain is built from TRBV11-2 and TRBJ2-5; maybe TRBD1 (6 bases). Looked up from germline, CDR1 is SGHAT and CDR2 is FQNNGV. The CDR3 consists of 17 residues. Between the trimmed V and J ends, which lost 5 bases and 5 bases, there was a span of 24 bases. The CDR3 DNA reads TGTGCCAGCAGCCCCTCAGACCAACCTGGGGGCGGGGAGACCCAGTACTTC. This encodes CASSPSDQPGGGETQYF.

V usage is TRBV11-2 and J usage is TRBJ2-7; D call uncertain. Germline CDR1 reads SGHAT; CDR2 reads FQNNGV. The length of the CDR3 is 14 residues. V shed 1 base and J shed 3 bases, with 10 bases lying between them. This chain's CDR3 is CASSLVGILYEQYF. In DNA, the CDR3 is TGTGCCAGCAGCTTAGTGGGAATCCTCTACGAGCAGTACTTC.

The chain has TRBV5-1 and TRBJ1-3; D not resolved. V lost 0 bases and J lost 4, with 8 bases in between. There are 14 residues in the CDR3. Germline CDR1 reads SGHRS; CDR2 reads YFSETQ. The CDR3 region is CASSLVLGGNTIYF. CDR3 DNA sequence: TGCGCCAGCAGCTTGGTCTTGGGAGGAAACACCATATATTTT. Drawing the rest from reference TRBV5-1 and TRBJ1-3, the complete variable domain is KAGVTQTPRYLIKTRGQQVTLSCSPISGHRSVSWYQQTPGQGLQFLFEYFSETQRNKGNFPGRFSGRQFSNSRSEMNVSTLELGDSALYLCASSLVLGGNTIYFGEGSWLTVV.

For this clonotype: This could be a read error, since a much larger clone is one nucleotide away. The rearrangement links TRBV6-5 to TRBJ2-1; 7 bases agree with TRBD2. The CDR3 is made up of 15 amino acids. The ends lost 6 bases at V and 4 bases at J; junction bases unmatched: 9. The germline CDR1 and CDR2 sequences are MNHEY and SVGAGI. The CDR3 reads CASSQTGGSYNEQFF. CDR3 DNA sequence: TGTGCCAGCAGCCAAACTGGCGGGAGTTACAATGAGCAGTTCTTC.

This clonotype has at least ten counts. V and J are TRBV7-9 and TRBJ2-7, with 11 bases matching TRBD2. Looked up from germline, CDR1 is SEHNR and CDR2 is FQNEAQ (reference sequence). There are 17 residues in the CDR3. V gave up 2 bases and J gave up 2 bases; unmatched junction bases: 8. The CDR3 DNA is TGTGCCAGCAGCTTACCCCTAGCGGGAGGTACAACCTACGAGCAGTACTTC. Encoded protein: CASSLPLAGGTTYEQYF.

This clonotype was counted many times. The chain joins TRBV7-9 to TRBJ1-1, with D hard to call. This CDR3 is 14 amino acids long. Germline CDR1 reads SEHNR; CDR2 reads FQNEAQ (reference sequence). The germline V and J ends were trimmed by 1 base and 1 base, with 7 bases remaining between them. This CDR3 reads CASSLEARNTEAFF. CDR3 nucleotides: TGTGCCAGCAGCTTAGAGGCTCGGAACACTGAAGCTTTCTTT.

The sample holds many counts of this clonotype. The J gene is TRBJ2-7, the V gene TRBV7-2; 10 bases fit TRBD2. This CDR3 comprises 15 residues. Germline trimming cut 6 bases from V and 6 bases from J; bases unmatched to any gene: 11. Germline V CDR1 and CDR2: SGHTA, FQGNSA. CDR3: CASSPPSGSFREQYF. As DNA, the CDR3 is TGTGCCAGCAGTCCACCTAGCGGGAGCTTCCGCGAGCAGTACTTC.

This clonotype was seen repeatedly, ten times or more. The chain couples TRBV29-1 to TRBJ2-1, with 9 bases identical to TRBD1. Germline lookup yields CDR1 SQVTM and CDR2 ANQGSEA. V gave up 6 bases and J gave up 6 bases; unmatched junction bases: 3. This CDR3 is 12 amino acids long. CDR3 residues: CSVRQGGNEQFF. The CDR3 DNA follows: TGCAGCGTCCGACAGGGGGGCAATGAGCAGTTCTTC.

The rearrangement links TRBV14 to TRBJ1-4, with D maybe TRBD1 (5 bases). V lost 4 bases, J lost 0 bases, and 9 bases lay in between. In germline, CDR1 is SGHDN, CDR2 FVKESK. The CDR3 spans 15 residues. The CDR3 DNA reads TGTGCCAGCAGCCCCGAAGGGGCAACTAATGAAAAACTGTTTTTT. Translating gives CASSPEGATNEKLFF. The full variable domain, in which reference TRBV14 and TRBJ1-4 provide the parts outside the CDR3, is EAGVTQFPSHSVIEKGQTVTLRCDPISGHDNLYWYRRVMGKEIKFLLHFVKESKQDESGMPNNRFLAERTGGTYSTLKVQPAELEDSGVYFCASSPEGATNEKLFFGSGTQLSVL.

This clonotype was recorded at least ten times. This sequence joins TRBV6-1 and TRBJ1-5; perhaps TRBD1 as D (6 bases). The V end lost 5 bases, the J end lost 4 bases, and 9 bases lay between the germline ends. CDR3 length: 13 residues. Germline lookup yields CDR1 MNHNS and CDR2 SASEGT. CDR3 nucleotides: TGTGCCAGCAGTCAGGGGACTAATCAGCCCCAGCATTTT. The encoded protein is CASSQGTNQPQHF.

There are many counts of this clonotype. This CDR3 is CASSFRTGYNSPLHF. CDR3 nucleotides: TGTGCCAGCAGTTTCCGGACAGGGTATAATTCACCCCTCCACTTT. J is TRBJ1-6 and V is TRBV6-6, with 8 bases aligning to TRBD1. V dropped 4 bases and J dropped 4; count of bases not matched to a gene: 3. The CDR3 runs 15 residues. CDR1 is MNHNY and CDR2 is SVGAGI in the germline V gene (reference sequence).

This clonotype was counted at least ten times. The chain couples TRBV7-9 to TRBJ2-3; 12 nucleotides align to TRBD2. V trimming: 7 bases; J trimming: 6 bases; junction bases outside the gene matches: 8. Per the germline V gene, CDR1 is SEHNR and CDR2 is FQNEAQ (reference sequence). This CDR3 comprises 15 residues. The CDR3 DNA reads TGTGCCAGCAACTCCCGACTAGCGGGAGTGGATACGCAGTATTTT. Amino acids: CASNSRLAGVDTQYF.

The table lists this clonotype with a few counts. DNA for the CDR3: TGCAGTGCTAGAGGGGGGCTCGGTCCCCAAGAGACCCAGTACTTC. It codes for CSARGGLGPQETQYF. This sequence joins TRBV20-1 and TRBJ2-5; TRBD1 might be the D (6 bases). Trimming left V 1 base short and J 1 base short, with 13 bases between. Germline CDR1 is DFQATT and CDR2 is SNEGSKA (reference sequence). The CDR3 is made up of 15 amino acids.